What follows are 11 T cell receptor beta chains derived from one specimen sequenced in a study of shared clonotypes between healthy human individuals. This table comes from immunoSEQ multiplex PCR, and its TCRdb copy is limited to in-frame clones, with some not included. The sample lists roughly 110,000 clones; 68% were seen once. Sequencing input: memory CD8+ T cells sorted from blood. Subset noted: CD45RO+ cells pooled with CCR7-negative TemRA cells. These receptors were collected from a woman aged 25 to 39 in good health.

V is TRBV28 and J is TRBJ2-3, with 12 nucleotides matching TRBD2. Trimming cost V 6 bases and J 3 bases; bases outside gene matches: 4. This CDR3 is 15 amino acids long. Germline CDR1 and CDR2: MDHEN and SYDVKM. CDR3 coding DNA: TGTGCCAGCAGCTTAGGGACTAGCGGGACAGATACGCAGTATTTT. Protein product: CASSLGTSGTDTQYF.

The chain carries TRBV13 and TRBJ2-2; tentative D call: TRBD2 (6 bases). Germline V gene sequence: CDR1 PRHDT, CDR2 FYEKMQ (reference sequence). The CDR3 sequence is 16 residues long. The V and J ends lost 8 bases and 6 bases respectively, with 22 bases between them. The CDR3 DNA reads TGTGCCAGCGGTCCGTGGACGGGAGTTATAGCCGGGGAGCTGTTTTTT. As protein: CASGPWTGVIAGELFF.

This chain links TRBV27 with TRBJ2-1; D gene ambiguous. There are 15 residues in the CDR3. CDR1 is MNHEY and CDR2 is SMNVEV in the germline V gene (reference sequence). Trimming cost V 5 bases and J 0 bases, with 11 bases left between them. Here the CDR3 reads CASSPLKDSYNEQFF. Here the CDR3 DNA reads TGTGCCAGCAGTCCCTTAAAAGACTCCTACAATGAGCAGTTCTTC.

The chain joins TRBV5-4 to TRBJ1-2; weak D call: TRBD1 (6 bases). Germline V lookup: CDR1 SGHNT, CDR2 YYREEE (reference sequence). This CDR3 is built from 14 residues. V was clipped by 0 bases and J by 5 bases, with 11 bases between them. The CDR3 is CASSLGQAHYGYTF. The CDR3 DNA follows: TGTGCCAGCAGCTTGGGACAGGCTCATTATGGCTACACCTTC. The full variable domain, its missing parts supplied by reference TRBV5-4 and TRBJ1-2, is ETGVTQSPTHLIKTRGQQVTLRCSSQSGHNTVSWYQQALGQGPQFIFQYYREEENGRGNFPPRFSGLQFPNYSSELNVNALELDDSALYLCASSLGQAHYGYTFGSGTRLTVV.

The chain couples TRBV25-1 to TRBJ2-7; unclear D gene. The CDR3 is 11 residues long. Germline lookup yields CDR1 MGHDK and CDR2 SYGVNS. V was shortened by 8 bases and J by 4 bases, with 9 bases between the two germline ends. The CDR3 coding sequence is TGTGCCAGCGGGAAAGCTTACGAGCAGTACTTC. Its protein product is CASGKAYEQYF.

The rearrangement links TRBV30 to TRBJ2-3; TRBD2 matches at 7 bases. Germline values: CDR1 GTSNPN, CDR2 SVGIG (reference sequence). The ends lost 5 bases at V and 4 bases at J; junction bases unmatched: 9. The CDR3 length is 14 residues. DNA for the CDR3: TGTGCCTGGGGAGCGGGATTTGTCGCAGATACGCAGTATTTT. Protein: CAWGAGFVADTQYF.

CDR3 amino acids: CASSRAPPEWYQETQYF. DNA for the CDR3: TGTGCCAGCAGTAGGGCCCCGCCTGAATGGTACCAAGAGACCCAGTACTTC. The chain recombines TRBV7-9 with TRBJ2-5; D not certain. The CDR3 sequence is 17 residues long. Trimming cost V 6 bases and J 0 bases, with 20 bases left between them. The germline gives CDR1 SEHNR, CDR2 FQNEAQ (reference sequence).

The chain recombines TRBV10-2 with TRBJ1-2; D not certain. The CDR3 loop spans 13 amino acids. Germline V lookup: CDR1 WSHSY, CDR2 SAAADI. Trimming removed 6 bases from V and 8 bases from J, with 16 bases in between. CDR3: CASRPDTFWGYTF. CDR3 nucleotides: TGCGCCAGCAGGCCCGACACCTTTTGGGGCTACACCTTC.

In the case of this clone: This specimen includes other DNA sequences encoding the same CDR3. CDR3 DNA sequence: TGTGCCAGCAGCTCGAACAGGGTCCACGAGCAGTACTTC. Encoded protein: CASSSNRVHEQYF. The V gene is TRBV27, the J gene TRBJ2-7; TRBD1 might be the D (6 bases). There are 13 residues in the CDR3. Per the germline V gene, CDR1 is MNHEY and CDR2 is SMNVEV (reference sequence). The V end was cut by 6 bases, the J end by 5 bases, with 14 bases between.

This chain joins TRBV27 and TRBJ2-7; 7 bases line up with TRBD1. The CDR3 consists of 13 residues. Germline CDR1 is MNHEY and CDR2 is SMNVEV (reference sequence). V trimming: 5 bases; J trimming: 7 bases; junction bases outside the gene matches: 8. This CDR3 is CASSIRQGGEQYF. The DNA of the CDR3 is TGTGCCAGCAGTATACGACAGGGCGGGGAGCAGTACTTC.

This clone occurred once. The rearrangement joins TRBV19 to TRBJ1-2, with D uncertain. V dropped 3 bases and J dropped 3 bases, with 8 bases sitting between them. This CDR3 region has 13 residues. Germline assignment: CDR1 LNHDA and CDR2 SQIVND (reference sequence). CDR3 amino acids: CASSISQYYGYTF. For the CDR3, the DNA is TGTGCCAGTAGTATTTCACAGTACTATGGCTACACCTTC.